A selection of T cell receptor beta chains follows, all from one sample in a study of cytotoxic CD8 clonotypes in ibrutinib-treated CLL. Only in-frame clones appear in the TCRdb table, and some are missing; sequencing was by immunoSEQ multiplex PCR. The profile shows around 330,000 clones, roughly 71% of them singletons. This specimen was PBMCs, taken after 36 months of ibrutinib treatment. The receptors derive from a human donor with chronic lymphocytic leukemia. The CDR3 runs from the conserved cysteine through the conserved F or W. The order of the fields is V gene, D gene, clone size, J gene, CDR3 DNA, CDR3 protein. D genes are given only for firm matches. Clone size is given for some rows only: seen once, a few or many times, or a class if the clone is expanded.

V gene: TRBV12-5; D gene: TRBD1; clone size: NA; J gene: TRBJ2-7; CDR3 DNA: TGTGCTAGTGGTTTGGTACGATCTGACAGGGCCCACGAGCAGTACTTC; CDR3 protein: CASGLVRSDRAHEQYF
V gene: TRBV5-6; D gene: NA; clone size: NA; J gene: TRBJ1-2; CDR3 DNA: TGTGCCAGCAGCTTGGGAATGACGGCCTATGGCTACACCTTC; CDR3 protein: CASSLGMTAYGYTF
V gene: TRBV1; D gene: NA; clone size: NA; J gene: TRBJ2-1; CDR3 DNA: TGCACCAGCAGCCAAGATCGTACTAGCGGGAGAGGCTGCAATGAGCAGTTCTTC; CDR3 protein: CTSSQDRTSGRGCNEQFF
V gene: TRBV6-1; D gene: NA; clone size: NA; J gene: TRBJ2-7; CDR3 DNA: TGTGCCAGCAATATAATCCCCTACGAGCAGTACTTC; CDR3 protein: CASNIIPYEQYF
V gene: TRBV5-4; D gene: NA; clone size: NA; J gene: TRBJ2-7; CDR3 DNA: TGTGCCAGTAGACTAGGCGGGGACGAGCAGTACTTC; CDR3 protein: CASRLGGDEQYF
V gene: TRBV15; D gene: NA; clone size: NA; J gene: TRBJ2-2; CDR3 DNA: TGTGCCACCAGCAGAGTCCTCAACACCGGGGAGCTGTTTTTT; CDR3 protein: CATSRVLNTGELFF
V gene: TRBV4-1; D gene: NA; clone size: NA; J gene: TRBJ2-5; CDR3 DNA: TGCGCCAGCAGCCAAGATGGCAGGGTGAGCCCCCAAGAGACCCAGTACTTC; CDR3 protein: CASSQDGRVSPQETQYF
V gene: TRBV28; D gene: TRBD2; clone size: few; J gene: TRBJ2-1; CDR3 DNA: TGTGCCAGCTTTAGTAGCGGGAGTAGAGGGCAGTTCTTC; CDR3 protein: CASFSSGSRGQFF
V gene: TRBV9; D gene: NA; clone size: NA; J gene: TRBJ2-2; CDR3 DNA: TGTGCCAGCACCCTGACAGGCGGAGGCACCGGGGAGCTGTTTTTT; CDR3 protein: CASTLTGGGTGELFF
V gene: TRBV7-2; D gene: TRBD2; clone size: NA; J gene: TRBJ2-3; CDR3 DNA: TGTGCCAGCAGCTTAGCGGGAGGGTCTTCCGCGCAGTATTTT; CDR3 protein: CASSLAGGSSAQYF
V gene: TRBV19; D gene: NA; clone size: NA; J gene: TRBJ2-2; CDR3 DNA: TGTGCCAGTAGTATAGTAGCGAACACCGGGGAGCTGTTTTTT; CDR3 protein: CASSIVANTGELFF
V gene: TRBV19; D gene: NA; clone size: NA; J gene: TRBJ2-7; CDR3 DNA: TGTGCCAGTAGTAATGTTCGGCAGAAACCCTACGAGCAGTACTTC; CDR3 protein: CASSNVRQKPYEQYF
V gene: TRBV7-9; D gene: NA; clone size: NA; J gene: TRBJ2-7; CDR3 DNA: TGTGCCAGCAGCTTAGCGAACAGCTTCTACGAGCAGTACTTC; CDR3 protein: CASSLANSFYEQYF
V gene: TRBV6-5; D gene: TRBD1; clone size: NA; J gene: TRBJ2-7; CDR3 DNA: TGTGCCAGCAGTTTGGCCCACCCTGGGACAGACTACGAGCAGTACTTC; CDR3 protein: CASSLAHPGTDYEQYF
V gene: TRBV19; D gene: NA; clone size: NA; J gene: TRBJ1-5; CDR3 DNA: TGTGCCAGTAGTATCACGGGAGTTGGCCAGCCCCAGCATTTT; CDR3 protein: CASSITGVGQPQHF
V gene: TRBV7-8; D gene: NA; clone size: NA; J gene: TRBJ2-7; CDR3 DNA: TGTGCCAGCAGCTTATGGGATTTCTACGAGCAGTACTTC; CDR3 protein: CASSLWDFYEQYF
V gene: TRBV5-1; D gene: NA; clone size: NA; J gene: TRBJ2-5; CDR3 DNA: TGCGCCAGCAGGGTTTCCCAAGAGACCCAGTACTTC; CDR3 protein: CASRVSQETQYF
V gene: TRBV5-1; D gene: NA; clone size: few; J gene: TRBJ1-6; CDR3 DNA: TGCGCCAGCAGCTTCGGCAGGGATGATTCACCCCTCCACTTT; CDR3 protein: CASSFGRDDSPLHF
V gene: TRBV9; D gene: NA; clone size: NA; J gene: TRBJ1-2; CDR3 DNA: TGTGCCAGCAGCATGCTCACCTTC; CDR3 protein: CASSMLTF
V gene: TRBV14; D gene: NA; clone size: NA; J gene: TRBJ2-5; CDR3 DNA: TGTGCCAGCAGCCAAGAATTCGGGGGCGGAGAGACCCAGTACTTC; CDR3 protein: CASSQEFGGGETQYF
V gene: TRBV6-1; D gene: TRBD1; clone size: NA; J gene: TRBJ2-4; CDR3 DNA: TGTGCCAGCAGTGAATTTGACAGGGATCAGTACTTC; CDR3 protein: CASSEFDRDQYF
V gene: TRBV7-9; D gene: TRBD2; clone size: NA; J gene: TRBJ2-1; CDR3 DNA: TGTGCCAGCAGCGTAGCGGGAGCCAAAAATTACAATGAGCAGTTCTTC; CDR3 protein: CASSVAGAKNYNEQFF
V gene: TRBV2; D gene: NA; clone size: few; J gene: TRBJ1-5; CDR3 DNA: TGTGCCAGCAGTGAGGGGGGACCCCAGCATTTT; CDR3 protein: CASSEGGPQHF
V gene: TRBV7-3; D gene: TRBD2; clone size: few; J gene: TRBJ2-1; CDR3 DNA: TGTGCCAGCAGCTTAAATGGTTGGACTAGCGGGAGACCCAATGAGCAGTTCTTC; CDR3 protein: CASSLNGWTSGRPNEQFF
V gene: TRBV25-1; D gene: TRBD1; clone size: NA; J gene: TRBJ2-7; CDR3 DNA: TGTGCCAGCAGTAGACAGGGGGGGCTTAGCTACGAGCAGTACTTC; CDR3 protein: CASSRQGGLSYEQYF
V gene: TRBV5-8; D gene: NA; clone size: NA; J gene: TRBJ2-7; CDR3 DNA: TGTGCCAGCACCATTGAGGGGCAGTGGGGCTACGAGCAGTACTTC; CDR3 protein: CASTIEGQWGYEQYF
V gene: TRBV5-1; D gene: TRBD2; clone size: NA; J gene: TRBJ2-1; CDR3 DNA: TGCGCCAGCAGCTTGGTGGGACTAAATAATGAGCAGTTCTTC; CDR3 protein: CASSLVGLNNEQFF
V gene: TRBV12-5; D gene: TRBD1; clone size: NA; J gene: TRBJ2-7; CDR3 DNA: TGTGCTAGTGGTTTTGGTGGGACAGGGCCATACGAGCAGTACTTC; CDR3 protein: CASGFGGTGPYEQYF
V gene: TRBV10-1; D gene: TRBD2; clone size: NA; J gene: TRBJ2-3; CDR3 DNA: TGCGCCAGCTCCGGCGGGGGGATCACAGATACGCAGTATTTT; CDR3 protein: CASSGGGITDTQYF
V gene: TRBV7-3; D gene: NA; clone size: NA; J gene: TRBJ2-2; CDR3 DNA: TGTGCCAGCAGCCCTATGACCGGGGAGCTGTTTTTT; CDR3 protein: CASSPMTGELFF
V gene: TRBV4-1; D gene: NA; clone size: NA; J gene: TRBJ2-7; CDR3 DNA: TGCGCCAGCAGCCAAGAATCCTGGCCAGCAATCTACGAGCAGTACTTC; CDR3 protein: CASSQESWPAIYEQYF
V gene: TRBV28; D gene: NA; clone size: few; J gene: TRBJ1-5; CDR3 DNA: TGTGCCAGCAGTTTCACCTCGCGGGCGAATCAGCCCCAGCATTTT; CDR3 protein: CASSFTSRANQPQHF
V gene: TRBV5-1; D gene: NA; clone size: NA; J gene: TRBJ2-6; CDR3 DNA: TGCGCCAGCAGCTTGGACCACGGCGGGGCCAACGTCCTGACTTTC; CDR3 protein: CASSLDHGGANVLTF
V gene: TRBV5-1; D gene: TRBD2; clone size: NA; J gene: TRBJ2-7; CDR3 DNA: TGCGCCAGCAGCTTGGCCAGCGGGAGCTCCTACGAGCAGTACTTC; CDR3 protein: CASSLASGSSYEQYF
V gene: TRBV4-1; D gene: TRBD1; clone size: NA; J gene: TRBJ1-2; CDR3 DNA: TGCGCCAGCAGCTCAGTGACAGGGGGCTCCAAATATGGCTACACCTTC; CDR3 protein: CASSSVTGGSKYGYTF
V gene: TRBV19; D gene: NA; clone size: few; J gene: TRBJ1-5; CDR3 DNA: TGTGCCAGTAGTCCACGGCAGGGGAGTAATCAGCCCCAGCATTTT; CDR3 protein: CASSPRQGSNQPQHF
V gene: TRBV7-9; D gene: TRBD2; clone size: NA; J gene: TRBJ2-5; CDR3 DNA: TGTGCCAGCAGCTATGGGCGCGGGGGGGGCCTGGCGTACCAAGAGACCCAGTACTTC; CDR3 protein: CASSYGRGGGLAYQETQYF
V gene: TRBV7-6; D gene: NA; clone size: NA; J gene: TRBJ2-2; CDR3 DNA: TGTGCCAGCAGCAACCCCGGAGGGGCCGGGGAGCTGTTTTTT; CDR3 protein: CASSNPGGAGELFF
V gene: TRBV5-1; D gene: NA; clone size: NA; J gene: TRBJ2-7; CDR3 DNA: TGCGCCAGCAACAGGGGCGACGGGAGCTCCTACGAGCAGTACTTC; CDR3 protein: CASNRGDGSSYEQYF
V gene: TRBV5-1; D gene: NA; clone size: NA; J gene: TRBJ1-1; CDR3 DNA: TGCGCCAGCAGCTTGTGGCGGGCAGCTGAAGCTTTCTTT; CDR3 protein: CASSLWRAAEAFF
V gene: TRBV19; D gene: TRBD2; clone size: NA; J gene: TRBJ2-7; CDR3 DNA: TGTGCCAGTAGCACACGGACTAGCGCCTACGAGCAGTACTTC; CDR3 protein: CASSTRTSAYEQYF
V gene: TRBV6-1; D gene: NA; clone size: few; J gene: TRBJ2-5; CDR3 DNA: TGTGCCAGCAGTGAAGTCGGGGAGGAGACCCAGTACTTC; CDR3 protein: CASSEVGEETQYF
V gene: TRBV19; D gene: TRBD1; clone size: NA; J gene: TRBJ2-5; CDR3 DNA: TGTGCCAGCACAGGGGTCATGGGCAAAGAGACCCAGTACTTC; CDR3 protein: CASTGVMGKETQYF
V gene: TRBV7-9; D gene: NA; clone size: few; J gene: TRBJ2-1; CDR3 DNA: TGTGCCAGCAGCTTAAGGGGGACCGACTACAATGAGCAGTTCTTC; CDR3 protein: CASSLRGTDYNEQFF
V gene: TRBV5-1; D gene: NA; clone size: NA; J gene: TRBJ2-6; CDR3 DNA: TGCGCCAGCAGCTTGGGACCTACGGCGGGGGCCAACGTCCTGACTTTC; CDR3 protein: CASSLGPTAGANVLTF
V gene: TRBV29-1; D gene: NA; clone size: NA; J gene: TRBJ2-7; CDR3 DNA: TGCAGCGCGGGGGCAGGGGAGGACGAGCAGTACTTC; CDR3 protein: CSAGAGEDEQYF
V gene: TRBV5-6; D gene: TRBD2; clone size: NA; J gene: TRBJ2-1; CDR3 DNA: TGTGCCAGCAGCCTACTAGCGGGAGCCGCCTACAATGAGCAGTTCTTC; CDR3 protein: CASSLLAGAAYNEQFF
V gene: TRBV5-4; D gene: NA; clone size: NA; J gene: TRBJ2-3; CDR3 DNA: TGTGCCAGCAGCTTGGTAGCGGCGCGCACAGATACGCAGTATTTT; CDR3 protein: CASSLVAARTDTQYF
V gene: TRBV18; D gene: TRBD1; clone size: NA; J gene: TRBJ1-3; CDR3 DNA: TGTGCCAGCTCAAGACGGACAGGGCGGGATGTTGGAAACACCATATATTTT; CDR3 protein: CASSRRTGRDVGNTIYF
V gene: TRBV25-1; D gene: TRBD2; clone size: once; J gene: TRBJ2-7; CDR3 DNA: TGTGCCAGCAGTCCGGGCGGGGGGCTCTACGAGCAGTACTTC; CDR3 protein: CASSPGGGLYEQYF
V gene: TRBV7-9; D gene: NA; clone size: NA; J gene: TRBJ2-3; CDR3 DNA: TGTGCCAGCAGCCTGGGCCCCCATTTT; CDR3 protein: CASSLGPHF
V gene: TRBV6-1; D gene: NA; clone size: NA; J gene: TRBJ1-2; CDR3 DNA: TGTGCCAGCAGTCTCGCCAGTATTAACTATGGCTACACCTTC; CDR3 protein: CASSLASINYGYTF
V gene: TRBV25-1; D gene: NA; clone size: NA; J gene: TRBJ2-5; CDR3 DNA: TGTGCCAGCAGTGAGCCTGGGACGGCCGCACGGGAGACCCAGTACTTC; CDR3 protein: CASSEPGTAARETQYF
V gene: TRBV5-1; D gene: NA; clone size: NA; J gene: TRBJ1-1; CDR3 DNA: TGCGCCAGCAGCTTGAGAGCAGGGCCGAACACTGAAGCTTTCTTT; CDR3 protein: CASSLRAGPNTEAFF
V gene: TRBV7-2; D gene: NA; clone size: NA; J gene: TRBJ2-3; CDR3 DNA: TGTGCCAGCAGCTTATATCGTCTCAACACAGATACGCAGTATTTT; CDR3 protein: CASSLYRLNTDTQYF
V gene: TRBV28; D gene: NA; clone size: NA; J gene: TRBJ2-5; CDR3 DNA: TGTGCCAGCAGTCCCCCGGGGGCCGATGAGACCCAGTACTTC; CDR3 protein: CASSPPGADETQYF
V gene: TRBV4-2; D gene: NA; clone size: few; J gene: TRBJ2-7; CDR3 DNA: TGTGCCAGCAGCCAAGACAAGCCCTACGAGCAGTACTTC; CDR3 protein: CASSQDKPYEQYF